This T cell receptor (beta chain) derives from a study of T cell changes during pregnancy in multiple sclerosis. There are 16 residues in the CDR3. The germline V gene encodes CDR1 KGHSH and CDR2 LQKENI. V shed 6 bases and J shed 1 base, with 18 bases lying between them. The protocol was immunoSEQ multiplex PCR, while the TCRdb copy is restricted to in-frame clones and leaves out a portion. The sample includes around 75,000 clones, about 94% of them seen just once. This receptor was obtained from a female donor with multiple sclerosis, enrolled in a pregnancy study. The rearrangement links TRBV18 to TRBJ1-2; D perhaps matches TRBD1 (5 bases). The material sequenced was CD4+ T cells from peripheral blood mononuclear cells, taken after pregnancy. The DNA for the CDR3 is TGTGCCAGCTCGCCGGGCGACAGAACCTTTAACTATGGCTACACCTTC. It yields the protein CASSPGDRTFNYGYTF.